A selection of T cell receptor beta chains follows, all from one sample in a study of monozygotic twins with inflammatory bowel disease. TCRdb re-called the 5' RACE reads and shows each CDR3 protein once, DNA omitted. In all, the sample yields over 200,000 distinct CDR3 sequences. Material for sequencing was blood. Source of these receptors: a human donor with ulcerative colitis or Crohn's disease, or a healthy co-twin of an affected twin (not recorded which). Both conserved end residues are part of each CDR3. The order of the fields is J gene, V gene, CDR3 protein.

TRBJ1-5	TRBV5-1	CASSPEGATHQPQHF
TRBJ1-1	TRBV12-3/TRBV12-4	CASSWTPRDTEAFF
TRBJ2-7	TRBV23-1	CASTSRGPSAFYEQYF
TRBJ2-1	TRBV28	CASSQGRRGPYNEQFF
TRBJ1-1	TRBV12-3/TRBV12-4	CASSILGQMNTEAFF
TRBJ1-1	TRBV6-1	CASRITDRATAEAFF
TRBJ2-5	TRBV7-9	CASSDPETQYF
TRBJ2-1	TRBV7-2	CASSLAGREQFF
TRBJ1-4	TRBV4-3	CASSQGDRGEKLFF
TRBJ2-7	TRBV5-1	CASSLFSSVGEQYF
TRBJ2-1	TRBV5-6	CASSLGATNEQFF
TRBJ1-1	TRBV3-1	CASSQGRNTEAFF
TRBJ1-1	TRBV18	CASSTLQGYEAFF
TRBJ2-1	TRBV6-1	CASSRLATGRGQFF
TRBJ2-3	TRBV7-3	CASSSNIRDRDFTDTQYF
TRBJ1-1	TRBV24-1	CATQGATNTEAFF
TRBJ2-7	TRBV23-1	CASSQSSGQECYEQYF
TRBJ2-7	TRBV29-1	CSVELDGHYEQYF
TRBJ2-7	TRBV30	CAWSVTSGMSYEQYF
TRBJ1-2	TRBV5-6	CASSLRSRQPGRGNYGYTF
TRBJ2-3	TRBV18	CASSRLTGADTQYF
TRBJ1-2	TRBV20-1	CSAREGGRDYGYTF
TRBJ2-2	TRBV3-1	CASSQLAGGRLPRELFF
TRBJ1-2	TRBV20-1	CSATDRDNGYTF
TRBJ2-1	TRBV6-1	CASRRGAVWDNEQFF
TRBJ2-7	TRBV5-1	CASSFTYGTYDQYF
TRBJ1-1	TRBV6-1	CATSKVDRENTEAFF
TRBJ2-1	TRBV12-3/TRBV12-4	CASIKPGQHNEQFF
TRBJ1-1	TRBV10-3	CAISERRDNEAFF
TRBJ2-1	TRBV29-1	CSVEAGNYNEQFF
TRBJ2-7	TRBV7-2	CASSLAPGSHEQYF
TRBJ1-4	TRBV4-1	CASSQEGRSSLNEKLFF
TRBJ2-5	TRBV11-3	CASSSAGETQYF
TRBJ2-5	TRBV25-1	CASSASGGEQETQYF
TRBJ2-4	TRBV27	CASSLLGQGGNIQYF
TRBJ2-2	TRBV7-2	CASNRQITGELFF
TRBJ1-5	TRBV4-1	CASSQASNPNQPQHF
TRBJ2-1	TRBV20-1	CSALGLAGYNEQFF
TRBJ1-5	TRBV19	CASSMNRGTYQPQHF
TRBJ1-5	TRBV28	CASTTGDGNQPQHF
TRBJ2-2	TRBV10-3	CAISPVANTGELFF
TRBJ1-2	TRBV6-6	CASSYSGNYGYTF
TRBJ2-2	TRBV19	CASSILASGPGTGELFF
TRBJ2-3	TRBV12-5	CASGSGTGHKDTQYF
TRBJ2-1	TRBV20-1	CSAAGRAPFSYNEQFF
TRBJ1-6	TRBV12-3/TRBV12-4	CASSRQNSPLHF